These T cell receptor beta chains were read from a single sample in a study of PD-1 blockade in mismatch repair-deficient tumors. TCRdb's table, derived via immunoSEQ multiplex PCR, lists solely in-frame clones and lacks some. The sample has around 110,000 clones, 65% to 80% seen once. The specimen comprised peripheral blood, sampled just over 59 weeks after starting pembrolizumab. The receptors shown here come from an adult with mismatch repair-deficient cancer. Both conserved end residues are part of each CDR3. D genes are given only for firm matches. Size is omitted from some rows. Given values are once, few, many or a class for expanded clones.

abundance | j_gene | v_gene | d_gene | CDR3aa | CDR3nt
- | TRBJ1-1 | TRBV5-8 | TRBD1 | CASSLYRGGTEAFF | TGTGCCAGCAGCTTGTACAGGGGAGGAACTGAAGCTTTCTTT
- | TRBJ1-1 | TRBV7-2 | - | CASSLGGRGNTEAFF | TGTGCCAGCAGCTTAGGTGGCAGGGGTAACACTGAAGCTTTCTTT
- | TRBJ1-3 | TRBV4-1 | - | CASSWGRNPGENTIYF | TGCGCCAGCAGCTGGGGACGGAACCCAGGCGAAAACACCATATATTTT
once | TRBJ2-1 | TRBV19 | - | CASSPRQGGSGYNEQFF | TGTGCCAGTAGTCCTCGACAGGGAGGTAGCGGCTACAATGAGCAGTTCTTC
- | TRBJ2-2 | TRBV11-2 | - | CASRIPGTAGSTGELFF | TGTGCCAGCAGGATCCCAGGCACGGCAGGGTCAACCGGGGAGCTGTTTTTT
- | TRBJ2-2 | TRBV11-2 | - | CASSLGASTGELFF | TGTGCCAGCAGCTTGGGGGCCAGCACCGGGGAGCTGTTTTTT
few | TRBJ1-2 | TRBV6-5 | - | CASSRQRGYGYTF | TGTGCCAGCAGCCGACAGAGGGGCTATGGCTACACCTTC
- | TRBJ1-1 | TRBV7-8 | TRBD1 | CASSFRDRENTEAFF | TGTGCCAGCAGCTTCCGGGACAGAGAGAACACTGAAGCTTTCTTT
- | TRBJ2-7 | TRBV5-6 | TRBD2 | CASSSSGRATDEQYF | TGTGCCAGCTCCTCCAGCGGGAGGGCCACGGACGAGCAGTACTTC
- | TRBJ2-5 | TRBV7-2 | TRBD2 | CASSLGVAGGETQYF | TGTGCCAGCAGCTTAGGGGTAGCGGGGGGGGAGACCCAGTACTTC
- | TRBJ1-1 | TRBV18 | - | CASSPGPMNTEAFF | TGTGCCAGCTCACCAGGGCCCATGAACACTGAAGCTTTCTTT
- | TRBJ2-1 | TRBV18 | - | CASSPQGGEQFF | TGTGCCAGCTCACCACAGGGTGGTGAGCAGTTCTTC
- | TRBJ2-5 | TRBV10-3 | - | CAISDVGVETQYF | TGTGCCATCAGTGATGTAGGGGTGGAGACCCAGTACTTC
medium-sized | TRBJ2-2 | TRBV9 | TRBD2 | CASSGLAGNTGELFF | TGTGCCAGCAGCGGATTAGCGGGAAACACCGGGGAGCTGTTTTTT
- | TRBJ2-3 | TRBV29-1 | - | CSVDIWGGGTDTQYF | TGCAGCGTTGATATCTGGGGTGGAGGCACAGATACGCAGTATTTT
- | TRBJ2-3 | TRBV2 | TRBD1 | CASTLQGATRDTQYF | TGTGCCAGCACCTTACAGGGGGCGACTAGAGATACGCAGTATTTT
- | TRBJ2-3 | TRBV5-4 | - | CASSQGLPAPVNTQYF | TGTGCCAGCAGCCAGGGACTTCCCGCACCAGTGAATACGCAGTATTTT
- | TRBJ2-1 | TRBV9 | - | CASSDVVGLGGFNEQFF | TGTGCCAGCAGCGATGTCGTCGGACTAGGGGGTTTCAATGAGCAGTTCTTC
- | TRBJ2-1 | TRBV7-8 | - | CASSLASGDNEQFF | TGTGCCAGCAGCTTAGCATCTGGGGACAATGAGCAGTTCTTC
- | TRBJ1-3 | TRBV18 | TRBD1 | CASSPFPGTGPGNTIYF | TGTGCCAGCTCACCATTTCCCGGGACAGGGCCCGGAAACACCATATATTTT
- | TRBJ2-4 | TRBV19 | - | CASSSDGAKNIQYF | TGTGCCAGTAGTTCGGACGGGGCCAAAAACATTCAGTACTTC
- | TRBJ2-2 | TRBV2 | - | CASRPGQKAGELFF | TGTGCCAGCAGGCCGGGCCAGAAGGCCGGGGAGCTGTTTTTT
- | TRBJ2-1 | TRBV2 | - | CASSPPVGFPYNEQFF | TGTGCCAGCAGCCCACCCGTAGGATTCCCCTACAATGAGCAGTTCTTC
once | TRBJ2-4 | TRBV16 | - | CASSQLSGSKNIQYF | TGTGCCAGCAGCCAATTGTCAGGGTCCAAAAACATTCAGTACTTC
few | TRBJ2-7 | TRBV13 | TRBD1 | CASSSRGIHEQYF | TGTGCCAGCAGCTCCAGGGGGATCCACGAGCAGTACTTC
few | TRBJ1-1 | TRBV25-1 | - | CATTTATNTEAFF | TGTGCCACTACGACTGCCACGAACACTGAAGCTTTCTTT